This section outlines one T cell receptor beta chain sequence together with its context. Its antigen is undetermined. The data originate from a study of cytomegalovirus exposure and HLA in healthy donors. Study outcomes and limitations: 150 to 200 TCR beta chains were listed as cytomegalovirus-associated. Reports credit the classifier with highly specific, highly sensitive diagnosis of cytomegalovirus status. Using a false discovery rate of 0.05, a later analysis showed that approximately 17,000 TCR beta sequences were associated with HLA alleles.

The PCR employed 60 Vbeta primers together with 13 Jbeta primers. Produced via immunoSEQ multiplex PCR; TCRdb's table is partial and in-frame only. Of about 190,000 clones in the sample, more than 70% were seen once. The length of the CDR3 is 18 residues. The germline V gene has CDR1 MNHEY and CDR2 SMNVEV (reference sequence). The V call is TRBV27, the J call TRBJ2-5; 10 nucleotides agree with TRBD1. The J call may be faulty, since TRBJ2-7 better matches the DNA end. The receptor's source is a man aged 30 to 45 in good health and CMV-seropositive. Sequenced input: PBMCs. The chain's CDR3 is CASKSSSGTGVISYEQYF. For the CDR3, the DNA is TGTGCCAGCAAATCTTCCTCCGGGACAGGGGTTATCTCCTACGAGCAGTACTTC.